The 25 T cell receptor beta chains reported below all come from one sample, sequenced in a study of blood T cell repertoires in COVID-19. Data came from immunoSEQ multiplex PCR; TCRdb stores just in-frame clones and leaves some out. Here the sample spans 98,000 or so clones, about 89% being singletons. The sequenced sample was peripheral blood. Receptor source: a man aged 55 to 70 with COVID-19, enrolled during active disease.

The rearrangement links TRBV14 to TRBJ2-1; 8 bases map to TRBD1. The germline V gene has CDR1 SGHDN and CDR2 FVKESK. The CDR3 extends over 15 amino acids. The V segment lost 1 base and the J segment 4 bases; nucleotides outside the gene matches: 3. The CDR3 DNA reads TGTGCCAGCAGCCAAGTGGACAGGGTATACAATGAGCAGTTCTTC. This translates into CASSQVDRVYNEQFF.

The gene calls are TRBV5-1 and TRBJ2-3, with no clear D. CDR1 is SGHRS and CDR2 is YFSETQ in the germline V gene. Trimming took 4 bases from V and 2 from J, leaving 5 bases between them. CDR3 length equals 12 residues. The CDR3: CASSPNTDTQYF. The CDR3 region has the DNA TGCGCCAGCAGCCCAAACACAGATACGCAGTATTTT.

V is TRBV4-1 and J is TRBJ1-2, with D possibly TRBD1 on 6 matching bases. V lost 0 bases and J 8 bases, leaving 16 bases between the germline ends. Germline CDR1 is MGHRA and CDR2 is YSYEKL. The length of the CDR3 is 15 residues. CDR3 sequence (DNA): TGCGCCAGCAGCCAAGAGGGGGCCCCGGGACGGGGCTACACCTTC. Translating gives CASSQEGAPGRGYTF.

The sample holds one count of this clone. This chain uses TRBV4-1 with TRBJ2-1; 8 nucleotides match TRBD2. The CDR3 extends over 16 amino acids. Germline V gene lookup returns CDR1 MGHRA and CDR2 YSYEKL. V gave up 1 base and J gave up 9 bases; unmatched junction bases: 11. CDR3 bases: TGCGCCAGCAGCCAAGCTGGTCGGGAGGGACAAGGTGAGCAGTTCTTC. This encodes CASSQAGREGQGEQFF.

The chain links TRBV4-1 to TRBJ1-2; 8 bases are shared with TRBD1. CDR1 and CDR2 from the germline V gene are MGHRA and YSYEKL. Unmatched junction bases numbered 5, after V lost 0 bases and J lost 5 bases. The length of the CDR3 is 15 residues. The CDR3 protein is CASSQDLGTGYGYTF. In nucleotides, the CDR3 is TGCGCCAGCAGCCAAGATTTAGGGACAGGATATGGCTACACCTTC.

This chain links TRBV11-2 with TRBJ2-7; D is perhaps TRBD1 (6 bases). This CDR3 is built from 13 residues. In germline, CDR1 is SGHAT, CDR2 FQNNGV. V lost 3 bases and J 5 bases, leaving 11 bases between the germline ends. The CDR3 region has the DNA TGTGCCAGCAGCTTGGGACAACAAGACGAGCAGTACTTC. Amino acids: CASSLGQQDEQYF.

The chain uses TRBV27 and TRBJ2-5, with 7 bases aligning to TRBD1. The CDR3 is made up of 17 amino acids. V gave up 4 bases and J gave up 1 base; unmatched junction bases: 12. CDR1 is MNHEY, CDR2 SMNVEV, per germline (reference sequence). CDR3 amino acids: CASSSSRQGDFQETQYF. CDR3 sequence (DNA): TGTGCCAGCAGTTCATCTCGACAGGGCGACTTCCAAGAGACCCAGTACTTC.

This chain uses TRBV19 with TRBJ2-2, with D possibly being TRBD2 (5 bases). The CDR3 totals 13 residues. Germline lookup yields CDR1 LNHDA and CDR2 SQIVND (reference sequence). Trimming cost V 10 bases and J 6 bases, with 15 bases left between them. The CDR3 nucleotides read TGTGCCACCATCCCACCGGGGTCCGGGGAGCTGTTTTTT. Amino acids: CATIPPGSGELFF.

For this clone: The same CDR3 arises from other DNA sequences in this sample as well. The chain joins TRBV6-1 to TRBJ2-7; TRBD1 matches 9 bases. The CDR3 is 14 residues long. Germline CDR1 and CDR2: MNHNS and SASEGT. V was pared by 2 bases and J by 4 bases, with 3 bases of the junction left unmatched. CDR3 region: CASSERTGAYEQYF. As DNA, the CDR3 is TGTGCCAGCAGTGAACGGACAGGGGCTTACGAGCAGTACTTC.

V gene TRBV5-1 combines with J gene TRBJ1-2; perhaps TRBD1 as D (6 bases). The CDR3 contains 14 residues. In germline, CDR1 is SGHRS, CDR2 YFSETQ. V gave up 0 bases and J gave up 8 bases, with 14 bases separating them. CDR3 sequence reads: CASSLDPGAEGYTF. CDR3 bases: TGCGCCAGCAGCTTGGATCCAGGGGCGGAGGGCTACACCTTC.

This rearrangement joins TRBV6-2 or TRBV6-3 to TRBJ2-2, with 8 positions matching TRBD1. This CDR3 has 16 residues. V was pared by 2 bases and J by 6 bases, with 8 bases of the junction left unmatched. Germline values: CDR1 MNHEY, CDR2 SVGEGT. The DNA of the CDR3 is TGTGCCAGCAGTTACAACAAAGGACAGGGTTCCGGGGAGCTGTTTTTT. Amino acid sequence: CASSYNKGQGSGELFF.

The J gene is TRBJ1-5, the V gene TRBV15, with TRBD1 identical over 7 bases. J was trimmed by 1 base and V by 0 bases; bases with no gene match: 3. Germline CDR1 LNHNV, CDR2 YYDKDF (reference sequence). The CDR3 totals 16 residues. CDR3 coding DNA: TGTGCCACCAGCAGAGATGGACAGGTGAGCAATCAGCCCCAGCATTTT. Encoded protein: CATSRDGQVSNQPQHF.

The count of this clone is one. This sequence joins TRBV19 and TRBJ2-6; D gene ambiguous. The V end was cut by 4 bases, the J end by 0 bases, with 7 bases between. Germline V gene lookup returns CDR1 LNHDA and CDR2 SQIVND (reference sequence). The CDR3 is 15 residues long. The CDR3 is CASSKSGSGANVLTF. The CDR3, as DNA: TGTGCCAGTAGTAAGTCGGGCTCTGGGGCCAACGTCCTGACTTTC. The variable domain in full, with the rest retrieved from reference TRBV19 and TRBJ2-6, is DGGITQSPKYLFRKEGQNVTLSCEQNLNHDAMYWYRQDPGQGLRLIYYSQIVNDFQKGDIAEGYSVSREKKESFPLTVTSAQKNPTAFYLCASSKSGSGANVLTFGAGSRLTVL.

This sequence joins TRBV7-3 and TRBJ1-1; TRBD1 matches at 7 bases. CDR1 and CDR2 (germline): SGHTA, FQGTGA. Unmatched junction bases numbered 17, after V lost 2 bases and J lost 5 bases. This CDR3 region has 18 residues. The CDR3 DNA reads TGTGCCAGCAGCTTACATGCCCAGACAGGGCCCGGGGAAACTGAAGCTTTCTTT. This gives the protein CASSLHAQTGPGETEAFF.

The CDR3 nucleotides are TGTGCCAGCAGTGAAATAGGACAGGGGGCCCGCTACGAGCAGTACTTC. Amino acid sequence: CASSEIGQGARYEQYF. The rearrangement links TRBV25-1 to TRBJ2-7; 11 nucleotides line up with TRBD1. V lost 2 bases to trimming and J lost 3 bases; unmatched junction nucleotides: 6. The CDR3 sequence is 16 residues long. CDR1 and CDR2 from the germline V gene are MGHDK and SYGVNS.

The chain uses TRBV7-2 and TRBJ2-2, with D possibly TRBD1 on 6 matching bases. V lost 5 bases, J lost 6 bases, and 10 bases lay in between. The CDR3 contains 13 residues. Per the germline V gene, CDR1 is SGHTA and CDR2 is FQGNSA. CDR3: CASSPRTAGELFF. CDR3 bases: TGTGCCAGCAGCCCTAGGACAGCCGGGGAGCTGTTTTTT.

The chain joins TRBV12-2 to TRBJ1-5; TRBD1 was called by the table and not checked on the DNA. TRBV12-2 is termed a pseudogene. CDR3 length: 16 residues. The CDR3 here is CASRFASQGRIKPQHF. CDR3 sequence (DNA): TGTGCAAGTCGCTTTGCCTCACAGGGAAGGATTAAGCCCCAGCATTTT.

CDR3 amino acids: CASSLGTGGYGYTF. The DNA for the CDR3 is TGCGCCAGCAGCTTGGGGACAGGGGGGTATGGCTACACCTTC. The chain has TRBV5-1 and TRBJ1-2; TRBD1 aligns across 10 bases. V trimming: 0 bases; J trimming: 5 bases; junction bases outside the gene matches: 1. Germline V CDR1 and CDR2: SGHRS, YFSETQ. The CDR3 length is 14 residues.

This chain joins TRBV2 and TRBJ1-2, with 8 nucleotides matching TRBD1. The CDR3 has 15 residues. The ends lost 0 bases at V and 8 bases at J; junction bases unmatched: 8. Germline V lookup: CDR1 SNHLY, CDR2 FYNNEI. The CDR3: CASSEAGRGRRGYTF. In nucleotides, the CDR3 is TGTGCCAGCAGTGAAGCGGGCAGGGGGCGAAGGGGCTACACCTTC.

The CDR3 bases are TGTGCCTGGAGTGAACGACAGGGGGCGGACTATGGCTACACCTTC. Encoded protein: CAWSERQGADYGYTF. The V gene is TRBV30, the J gene TRBJ1-2; 10 nucleotides align to TRBD1. From germline, CDR1 is GTSNPN and CDR2 SVGIG (reference sequence). This CDR3 comprises 15 residues. The junction had 5 bases not matched to a gene; V was cut back by 1 base and J by 3 bases.

Here the CDR3 DNA reads TGCAGTGCTAGTAGGGGGCCAGGGGGCGCGATAGAGACCCAGTACTTC. Its translation: CSASRGPGGAIETQYF. The genes are TRBV20-1 and TRBJ2-5, with 8 bases matching TRBD1. The V gene end was trimmed by 3 bases and the J gene end by 4 bases; junction bases not matched to a gene: 13. The germline CDR1 and CDR2 sequences are DFQATT and SNEGSKA (reference sequence). This CDR3 is 16 amino acids long.

The rearrangement links TRBV4-1 to TRBJ1-5, with TRBD1 matching 7 bases. The CDR3 is made up of 15 amino acids. Per the germline V gene, CDR1 is MGHRA and CDR2 is YSYEKL. Germline trimming cut 0 bases from V and 7 bases from J; bases unmatched to any gene: 6. The CDR3 coding sequence is TGCGCCAGCAGCCAAGATAGGGGGCTTTCACAGCCCCAGCATTTT. Amino acids: CASSQDRGLSQPQHF.

The chain carries TRBV4-1 and TRBJ1-4, with D possibly matching TRBD1 (6 bases). CDR1 and CDR2 (germline): MGHRA, YSYEKL. The CDR3 consists of 14 residues. V lost 2 bases, J lost 8 bases, and 12 bases lay in between. Written as DNA, the CDR3 is TGCGCCAGCAGCCAACTACAGGGTCGCGAAAAACTGTTTTTT. It codes for CASSQLQGREKLFF.

V and J are TRBV4-2 and TRBJ1-1; 8 nucleotides line up with TRBD1. The germline V gene has CDR1 LGHNA and CDR2 YNFKEQ. CDR3 length: 17 amino acids. V trimming: 1 base; J trimming: 4 bases; junction bases outside the gene matches: 11. DNA of the CDR3: TGTGCCAGCAGCCAAGGCAAGCGACAGGGGATGGGCACTGAAGCTTTCTTT. The encoded protein is CASSQGKRQGMGTEAFF.

This clone was detected once. The V gene is TRBV15, the J gene TRBJ1-4; the match to TRBD1 covers 9 bases. The germline CDR1 and CDR2 sequences are LNHNV and YYDKDF (reference sequence). Trimming removed 5 bases from V and 8 bases from J; junction bases left unmatched: 12. The CDR3 runs to 16 residues. In DNA form, the CDR3 reads TGTGCCACCAGCCCCGGGGTGGACAGGGGATACGAAAAACTGTTTTTT. This translates into CATSPGVDRGYEKLFF.